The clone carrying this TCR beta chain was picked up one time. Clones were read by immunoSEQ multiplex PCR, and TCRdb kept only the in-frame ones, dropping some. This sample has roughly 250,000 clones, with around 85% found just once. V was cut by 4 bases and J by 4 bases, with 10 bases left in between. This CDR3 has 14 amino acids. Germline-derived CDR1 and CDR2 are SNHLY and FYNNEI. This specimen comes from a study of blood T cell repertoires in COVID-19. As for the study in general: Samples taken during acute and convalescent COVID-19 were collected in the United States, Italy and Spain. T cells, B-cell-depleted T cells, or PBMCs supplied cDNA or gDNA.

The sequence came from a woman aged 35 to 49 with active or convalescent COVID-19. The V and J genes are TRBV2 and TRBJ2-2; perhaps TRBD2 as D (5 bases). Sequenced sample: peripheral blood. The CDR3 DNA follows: TGTGCCAGCAGTGCCCCCCGGGGCACCGGGGAGCTGTTTTTT. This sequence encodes CASSAPRGTGELFF.